This T cell receptor (beta chain) originates from a study of circulating CD8 cells and anti-PD-1 response in melanoma. Overall study context: Nivolumab was given intravenously at 3 mg/kg every 2 weeks.

Overall study findings and caveats: Published repertoire comparisons used only baseline and M1 samples from a small cohort with few responders. The cohort mixed treatment-naive and previously treated patients. Tumor reactivity was tested by peptide assays on expanded sorted subsets.

V shed 9 bases, J shed 0 bases, and the junction held 8 bases outside the gene matches. The CDR3 is 14 residues long. Germline lookup yields CDR1 LNHDA and CDR2 SQIVND (reference sequence). This clonotype is judged medium-sized. Its matching antigen is unknown. Each library started from approximately 15 ng of total RNA using the QIAseq Immune Repertoire TCR panel. TCRdb called the reads again in MiXCR, with one record for every CDR3 protein. The sample yields fewer than 950 distinct CDR3 sequences, about 12% seen once. Sorting of live CD3+CD8+TCRalphabeta+ cells by PD-1 and/or TIGIT gave four subsets. The V and J genes are TRBV19 and TRBJ2-7; 7 positions match TRBD2. Sequences were derived from CD8+ T cells from PBMCs, sampled at baseline or after one month of anti-PD-1 therapy (not recorded which). This sequence was found in a human donor with melanoma. The DNA for the CDR3 is TGTGCCAGCAGAGCGGGGACCCCCTCCTACGAGCAGTACTTC. The encoded protein is CASRAGTPSYEQYF.